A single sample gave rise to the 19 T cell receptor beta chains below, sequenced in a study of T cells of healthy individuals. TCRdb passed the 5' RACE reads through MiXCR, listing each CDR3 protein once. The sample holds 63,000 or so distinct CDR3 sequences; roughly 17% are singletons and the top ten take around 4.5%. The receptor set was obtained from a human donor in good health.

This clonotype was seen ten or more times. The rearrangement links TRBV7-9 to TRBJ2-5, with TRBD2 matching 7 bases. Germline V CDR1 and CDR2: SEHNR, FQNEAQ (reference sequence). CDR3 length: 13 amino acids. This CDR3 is CVLGGPISETQYF. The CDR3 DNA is TGTGTGCTGGGAGGGCCGATTTCGGAGACCCAGTACTTC.

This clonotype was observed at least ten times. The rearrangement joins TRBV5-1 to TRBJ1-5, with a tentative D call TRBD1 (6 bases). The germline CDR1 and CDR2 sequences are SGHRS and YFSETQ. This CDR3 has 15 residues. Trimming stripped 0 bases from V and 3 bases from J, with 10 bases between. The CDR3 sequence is CASSLVPGANQPQHF. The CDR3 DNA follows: TGCGCCAGCAGCTTGGTGCCAGGGGCCAATCAGCCCCAGCATTTT. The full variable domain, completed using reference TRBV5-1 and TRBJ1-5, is KAGVTQTPRYLIKTRGQQVTLSCSPISGHRSVSWYQQTPGQGLQFLFEYFSETQRNKGNFPGRFSGRQFSNSRSEMNVSTLELGDSALYLCASSLVPGANQPQHFGDGTRLSIL.

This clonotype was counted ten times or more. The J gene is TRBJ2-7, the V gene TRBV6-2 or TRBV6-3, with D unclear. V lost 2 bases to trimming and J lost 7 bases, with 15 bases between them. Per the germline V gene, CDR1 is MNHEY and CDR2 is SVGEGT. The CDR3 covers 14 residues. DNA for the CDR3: TGTGCCAGCAGTTACGACATCTTCTCGCGGGAGCAGTACTTC. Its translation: CASSYDIFSREQYF.

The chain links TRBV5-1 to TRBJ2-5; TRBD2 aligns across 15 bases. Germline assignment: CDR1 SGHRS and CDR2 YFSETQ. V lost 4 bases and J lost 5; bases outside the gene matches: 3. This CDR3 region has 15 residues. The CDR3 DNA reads TGCGCCAGCAGCGTGGGACTAGCGGGGGGCGAGACCCAGTACTTC. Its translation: CASSVGLAGGETQYF.

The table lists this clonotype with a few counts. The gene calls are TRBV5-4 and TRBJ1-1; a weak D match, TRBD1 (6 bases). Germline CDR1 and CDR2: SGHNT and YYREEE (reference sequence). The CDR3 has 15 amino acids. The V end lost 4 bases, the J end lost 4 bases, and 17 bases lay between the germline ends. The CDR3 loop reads CASSVYRVGATEAFF. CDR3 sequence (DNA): TGTGCCAGCAGCGTCTACAGGGTCGGGGCCACTGAAGCTTTCTTT.

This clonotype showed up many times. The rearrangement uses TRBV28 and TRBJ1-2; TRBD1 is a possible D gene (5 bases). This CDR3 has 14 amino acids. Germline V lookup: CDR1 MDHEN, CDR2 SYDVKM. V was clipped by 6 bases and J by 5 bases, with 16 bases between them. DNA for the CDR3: TGTGCCAGCAGCCTTCCCGGGACGCCGTATGGCTACACCTTC. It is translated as CASSLPGTPYGYTF.

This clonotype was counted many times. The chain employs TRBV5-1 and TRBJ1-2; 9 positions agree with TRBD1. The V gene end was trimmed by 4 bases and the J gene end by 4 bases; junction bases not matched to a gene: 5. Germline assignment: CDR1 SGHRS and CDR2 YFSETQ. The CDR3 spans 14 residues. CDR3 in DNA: TGCGCCAGCAGCCCTGGACAGGGGAGCTATGGCTACACCTTC. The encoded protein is CASSPGQGSYGYTF.

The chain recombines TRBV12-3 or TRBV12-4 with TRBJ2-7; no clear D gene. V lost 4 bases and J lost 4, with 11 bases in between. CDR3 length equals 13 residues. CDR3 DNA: TGTGCCAGCAGTTCACTTGGGTTATACGAGCAGTACTTC. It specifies CASSSLGLYEQYF.

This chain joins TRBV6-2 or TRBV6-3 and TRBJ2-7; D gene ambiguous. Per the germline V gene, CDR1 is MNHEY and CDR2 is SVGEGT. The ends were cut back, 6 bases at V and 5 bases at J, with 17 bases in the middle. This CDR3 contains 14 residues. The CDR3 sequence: CASSPAVEYDEQYF. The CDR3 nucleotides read TGTGCCAGCAGCCCTGCGGTCGAATACGACGAGCAGTACTTC.

The CDR3 region has the DNA TGTGCCAGCAGCTTAGCTCGCTACAATGAGCAGTTCTTC. It encodes CASSLARYNEQFF. The chain is built from TRBV11-3 and TRBJ2-1; D unclear. This CDR3 has 13 amino acids. Trimming pared 1 base from V and 3 bases from J, leaving 4 bases between. In germline, CDR1 is SGHNT, CDR2 YENEEA.

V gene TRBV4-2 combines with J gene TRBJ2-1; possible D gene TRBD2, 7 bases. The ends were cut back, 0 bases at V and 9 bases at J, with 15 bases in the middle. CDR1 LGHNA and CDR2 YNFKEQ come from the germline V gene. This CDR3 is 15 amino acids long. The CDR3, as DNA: TGTGCCAGCAGCCAAGAGGGAGGGGGAGAGGGTGAGCAGTTCTTC. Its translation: CASSQEGGGEGEQFF.

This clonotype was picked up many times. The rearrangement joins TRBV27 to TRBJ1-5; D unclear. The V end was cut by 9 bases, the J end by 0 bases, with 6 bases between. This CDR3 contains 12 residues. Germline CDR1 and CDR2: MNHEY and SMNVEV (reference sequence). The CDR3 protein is CARESSNQPQHF. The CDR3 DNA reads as TGTGCCAGGGAGAGTAGCAATCAGCCCCAGCATTTT.

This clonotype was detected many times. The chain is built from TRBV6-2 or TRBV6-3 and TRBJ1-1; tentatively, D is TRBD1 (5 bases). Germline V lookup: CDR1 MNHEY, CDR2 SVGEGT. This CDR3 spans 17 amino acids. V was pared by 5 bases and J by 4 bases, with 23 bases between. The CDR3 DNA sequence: TGTGCCAGCAGTACGTTAACGACAGACGCGCGGGGCACTGAAGCTTTCTTT. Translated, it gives CASSTLTTDARGTEAFF.

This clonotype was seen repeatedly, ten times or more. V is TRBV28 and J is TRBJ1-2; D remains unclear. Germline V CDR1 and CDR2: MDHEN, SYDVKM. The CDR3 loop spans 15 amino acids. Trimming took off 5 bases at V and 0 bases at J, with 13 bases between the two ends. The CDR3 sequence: CASSDDTVTNYGYTF. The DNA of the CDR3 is TGTGCCAGCAGTGACGACACCGTGACTAACTATGGCTACACCTTC.

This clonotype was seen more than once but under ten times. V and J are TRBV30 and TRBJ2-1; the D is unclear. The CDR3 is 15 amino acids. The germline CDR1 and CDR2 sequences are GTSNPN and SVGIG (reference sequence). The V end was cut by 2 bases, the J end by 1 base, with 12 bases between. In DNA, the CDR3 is TGTGCCTGGAGTAGTGGGCAGGATTCCTACAATGAGCAGTTCTTC. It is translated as CAWSSGQDSYNEQFF.

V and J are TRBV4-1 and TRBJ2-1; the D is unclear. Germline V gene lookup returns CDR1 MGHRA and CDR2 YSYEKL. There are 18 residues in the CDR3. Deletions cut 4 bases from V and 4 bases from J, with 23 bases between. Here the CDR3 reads CASSPRGLEGSSYNEQFF. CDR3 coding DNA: TGCGCCAGCAGCCCCCGTGGTTTGGAAGGATCTAGTTACAATGAGCAGTTCTTC.

CDR3 region: CASNRNGGTPTGELFF. DNA for the CDR3: TGTGCCAGCAACCGTAACGGGGGGACCCCCACCGGGGAGCTGTTTTTT. This sequence joins TRBV28 and TRBJ2-2; 7 bases align to TRBD2. Germline-derived CDR1 and CDR2 are MDHEN and SYDVKM. Losses at the gene ends were 7 bases for V and 4 bases for J; bases not matched to a gene: 12. The CDR3 covers 16 residues.

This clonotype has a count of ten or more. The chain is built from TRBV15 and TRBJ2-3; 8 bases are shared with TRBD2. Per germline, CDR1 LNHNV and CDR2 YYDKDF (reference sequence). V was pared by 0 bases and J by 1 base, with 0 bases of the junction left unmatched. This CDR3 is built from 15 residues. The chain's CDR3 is CATSREREGTDTQYF. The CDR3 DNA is TGTGCCACCAGCAGAGAGCGGGAGGGCACAGATACGCAGTATTTT.

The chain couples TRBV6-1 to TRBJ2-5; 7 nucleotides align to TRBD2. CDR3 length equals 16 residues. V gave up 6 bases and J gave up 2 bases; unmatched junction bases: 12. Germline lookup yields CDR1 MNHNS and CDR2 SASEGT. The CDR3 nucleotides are TGTGCCAGCAGCCCCTGGGAGGGGTCGGCACAAGAGACCCAGTACTTC. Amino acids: CASSPWEGSAQETQYF.